These 8 T cell receptor beta chains share one sample of origin, sequenced in a study of T cell repertoires in aging, cancer and after chemotherapy. Rearranged V-D-J TRB sequences were amplified with a mixed TRB-A/B primer pool. Via MiXCR, TCRdb re-called the multiplex PCR reads, giving one row per CDR3 protein. There are some 1,600 distinct CDR3 sequences in the sample; about 25% occur only once, and less than 25% lies in the top ten. Peripheral blood genomic DNA, not sorted cells or RNA, was the template. The sample comprised blood. The receptors shown here come from a human donor with a blood cancer.

The J gene is TRBJ2-7, the V gene TRBV6-5, with 11 bases identical to TRBD1. This CDR3 comprises 14 residues. The trim removed 3 bases at V and 5 bases at J, leaving 3 bases unmatched. Germline V lookup: CDR1 MNHEY, CDR2 SVGAGI. The CDR3 nucleotides are TGTGCCAGCAGTTATGGACAGGGGGCGAACGAGCAGTACTTC. This encodes CASSYGQGANEQYF.

As regards this clonotype: A much larger clonotype is one base distant, so this may be a read error. This rearrangement joins TRBV30 to TRBJ1-1, with D unresolved. V dropped 4 bases and J dropped 5 bases, with 14 bases sitting between them. Looked up from germline, CDR1 is GTSNPN and CDR2 is SVGIG (reference sequence). CDR3 length: 13 amino acids. The CDR3 DNA sequence: TGTGCCTGGAATTGGCGGCAAGGGACTGAAGCTTTCTTT. Translated: CAWNWRQGTEAFF.

The rearrangement joins TRBV7-9 to TRBJ1-2; 9 bases line up with TRBD1. V gave up 4 bases and J gave up 6 bases; unmatched junction bases: 9. This CDR3 has 15 amino acids. CDR1 and CDR2 from the germline V gene are SEHNR and FQNEAQ (reference sequence). Written as DNA, the CDR3 is TGTGCCAGCAGCTCGAATACAGGGGGCGAAGATGGCTACACCTTC. Amino acids: CASSSNTGGEDGYTF.

This sequence joins TRBV20-1 and TRBJ1-1; the D gene is possibly TRBD1 (5 bases). The germline V and J ends were trimmed by 6 bases and 3 bases, with 14 bases remaining between them. Germline lookup yields CDR1 DFQATT and CDR2 SNEGSKA (reference sequence). CDR3 length: 13 amino acids. CDR3 in amino acids: CSASRGGDTEAFF. The CDR3 region has the DNA TGCAGTGCCTCCCGGGGGGGGGACACTGAAGCTTTCTTT.

Judged by abundance, this clonotype is medium-sized. This chain uses TRBV7-9 with TRBJ2-1; tentative D call: TRBD1 (5 bases). The germline CDR1 and CDR2 sequences are SEHNR and FQNEAQ (reference sequence). V gave up 3 bases and J gave up 0 bases, with 12 bases separating them. This CDR3 contains 16 residues. The CDR3 reads CASSFEQVYSYNEQFF. The CDR3 region has the DNA TGTGCCAGCAGCTTCGAACAGGTCTACTCCTACAATGAGCAGTTCTTC.

This clonotype was seen a few times. The chain carries TRBV20-1 and TRBJ1-2; tentatively, D is TRBD1 (5 bases). V lost 5 bases, J lost 6 bases, and 13 bases lay in between. This CDR3 comprises 12 residues. Germline assignment: CDR1 DFQATT and CDR2 SNEGSKA (reference sequence). In DNA, the CDR3 is TGCAGTGCTGCAGCGGGGCGTGATGGCTACACCTTC. Its translation is CSAAAGRDGYTF.

This clonotype occurred a few times. The chain is built from TRBV15 and TRBJ1-5, with a possible D match to TRBD1 (6 bases). V lost 0 bases, J lost 4 bases, and 19 bases lay in between. Looked up from germline, CDR1 is LNHNV and CDR2 is YYDKDF (reference sequence). This CDR3 has 18 residues. The CDR3 coding sequence is TGTGCCACCAGCAGAGATGTTCGAAAAACAGGGACTAATCAGCCCCAGCATTTT. Its protein product is CATSRDVRKTGTNQPQHF.

In the case of this clonotype: This clone may be a read error of a much larger clone one base away. CDR3 in DNA: TGTGCCAGCAGCCTATCTAGCGGGGGTATTAATAAGCAGTTCTTC. Its protein product is CASSLSSGGINKQFF. The chain has TRBV7-9 and TRBJ2-1, with TRBD2 matching 10 bases. The V segment lost 5 bases and the J segment 11 bases; nucleotides outside the gene matches: 12. This CDR3 region has 15 residues. Germline V gene sequence: CDR1 SEHNR, CDR2 FQNEAQ (reference sequence).